This T cell receptor beta chain was found in a study of PD-1 blockade in classical Hodgkin lymphoma (dated by TCRdb to between 2020 and 2021). About the study as a whole: Nivolumab dosing was 3 mg/kg intravenously every 2 weeks, continuing until either disease progression or unacceptable toxicity. A peripheral blood immune signature of response to PD-1 blockade in classical Hodgkin lymphoma was defined using TCR beta sequencing and CyTOF. The paper as a whole reports these results and caveats: Among trial patients, those achieving complete response had baseline diversity similar to that of newly diagnosed patients, while diversity was significantly lower in partial responders and progressors. Lower diversity was seen in patients whose nivolumab began less than 1 year after ASCT, and these patients were left out of later analyses so that immune reconstitution would not confound the results. CD4+ but not CD8+ TCR diversity rose significantly by C4D1 (p=0.0027 vs p=0.16), most apparent in complete responders (p=0.02). Baseline TCR diversity was reported as lower in newly diagnosed patients than in healthy donors, and lower still in relapsed/refractory patients. The study was restricted to a single clinical trial cohort, and the causes of repertoire differences, possibly disease activity or prior therapy, were left undefined.

In regard to this clone: The clone's antigen remains unknown. The input lacks base qualities; no much larger clone sits a single base away.

The trim is 3 bases for V and 4 bases for J, with a gap of 16 bases between the germline ends. The germline V gene provides CDR1 SGHRS and CDR2 YFSETQ. The CDR3 covers 16 residues, taking in both the cysteine and the phenylalanine. CDR3 DNA is the only sequence kept; it has 48 bases, read in frame from the first base. Per the publication, the time point label means: cycle 1 day 1 (C1D1), immediately before nivolumab initiation. Relapse after autologous stem cell transplantation had occurred in all trial patients, and cohorts A, B and C were distinguished by prior brentuximab vedotin exposure. A Miltenyi CD8+ T cell isolation kit was used for magnetic negative selection to purify CD8+ T cells from thawed PBMCs. A total of more than 55 patients with relapsed/refractory classical Hodgkin lymphoma made up the trial cohort, and each patient's best overall response was complete response, partial response or progressive disease. Single-agent nivolumab was administered to trial patients in the multi-cohort phase II CheckMate 205 trial. An independent review committee assessed best overall response using the 2007 International Working Group response criteria. Trial PBMCs were collected immediately before nivolumab initiation (C1D1) and during therapy at cycle 2 day 1 and cycle 4 day 1. Peripheral blood was collected in 8 mL Vacutainer Cell Preparation Tubes, from which PBMCs were isolated by centrifugation and then cryopreserved. Purified CD4+ and CD8+ fractions were prepared only for cases in which an additional PBMC sample was available. Magnetically labelled cells were removed on LS columns in a quadroMACS separator, and the flow-through was retained as the purified fraction.

The Qiagen DNeasy kit was used to extract genomic DNA both from unsorted PBMCs and from the negatively selected CD4+ and CD8+ fractions. Amplification of TCR beta CDR3 regions was done by immunoSEQ multiplex PCR with primers that anneal to V and J segments. A synthetic immune receptor repertoire was used to minimize amplification bias, and remaining bias was computationally removed after sequencing. Turning to the authors' computational methods: Custom Python scripts were used to quantify repertoire diversity as the Shannon entropy index. Unsorted, CD4+ and CD8+ repertoires were examined separately, except in combined analyses, for which CD4+ and CD8+ sequences were merged in silico. A clone counted as expanded when the clone's frequency after treatment rose at least 2-fold relative to C1D1, and clones undetected at baseline were given a pseudocount of 0.5. Clones with 0 or 1 copy at C1D1 were defined as singleton clones, while clones with 2 or more copies were defined as non-singleton clones. By matching protein sequences in sorted samples from the same patient, clones expanded in unsorted samples were annotated as CD4+, CD8+ or unknown. Diversity changes from C1D1 to C4D1 were tested in paired samples using Wilcoxon tests. Drawn from immuneACCESS, this table holds only the in-frame rearrangements with V and J called that TCRdb kept. Clones are partly lost; checked studies trace under half to an unresolved V gene and leave the rest unexplained. The DNA was the basis for D and trimming; V, J and clone size are from that table. The sample has around 6,100 clones on record, nearly 55% of them singletons. Around 15% of the sample belongs to the ten largest clones.

The receptor was isolated from a human donor with classical Hodgkin lymphoma. The sample was CD8+ T cells from blood, taken at baseline. The sequence joins TRBV5-1 to TRBJ2-2, with TRBD2 perhaps the D gene, on 5 matching bases. Here the CDR3 is given as CASSSDSGWGTGELFF. The sequence in DNA is TGCGCCAGCAGCTCAGACTCGGGATGGGGCACCGGGGAGCTGTTTTTT.